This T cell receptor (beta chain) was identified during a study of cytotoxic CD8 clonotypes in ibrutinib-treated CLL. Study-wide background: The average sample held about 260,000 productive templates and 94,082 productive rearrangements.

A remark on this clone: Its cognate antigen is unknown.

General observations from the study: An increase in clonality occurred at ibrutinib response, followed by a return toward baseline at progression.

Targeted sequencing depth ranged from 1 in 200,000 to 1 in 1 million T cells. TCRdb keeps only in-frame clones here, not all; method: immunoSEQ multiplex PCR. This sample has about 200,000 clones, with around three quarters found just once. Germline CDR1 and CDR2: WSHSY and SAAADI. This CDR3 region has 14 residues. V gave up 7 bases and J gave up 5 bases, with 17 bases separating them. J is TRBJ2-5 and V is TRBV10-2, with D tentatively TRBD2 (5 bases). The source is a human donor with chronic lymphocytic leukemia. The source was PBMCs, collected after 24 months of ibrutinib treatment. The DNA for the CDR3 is TGCGCCAGCACAAGGCCTAGCTCTCAGGAGACCCAGTACTTC. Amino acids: CASTRPSSQETQYF.